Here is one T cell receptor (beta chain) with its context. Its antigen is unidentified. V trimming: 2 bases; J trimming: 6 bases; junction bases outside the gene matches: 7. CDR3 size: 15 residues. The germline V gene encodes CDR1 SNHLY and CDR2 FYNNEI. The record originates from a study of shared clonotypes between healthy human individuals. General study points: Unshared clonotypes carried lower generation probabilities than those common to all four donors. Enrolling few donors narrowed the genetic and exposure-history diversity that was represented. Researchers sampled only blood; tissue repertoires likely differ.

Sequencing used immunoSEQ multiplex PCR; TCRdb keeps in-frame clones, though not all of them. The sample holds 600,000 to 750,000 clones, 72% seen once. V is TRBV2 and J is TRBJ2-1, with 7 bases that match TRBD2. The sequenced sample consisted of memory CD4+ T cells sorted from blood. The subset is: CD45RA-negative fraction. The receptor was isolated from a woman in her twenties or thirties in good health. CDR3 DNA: TGTGCCAGCAGTGAAAGGGCTAGCGGACCCAATGAGCAGTTCTTC. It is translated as CASSERASGPNEQFF.